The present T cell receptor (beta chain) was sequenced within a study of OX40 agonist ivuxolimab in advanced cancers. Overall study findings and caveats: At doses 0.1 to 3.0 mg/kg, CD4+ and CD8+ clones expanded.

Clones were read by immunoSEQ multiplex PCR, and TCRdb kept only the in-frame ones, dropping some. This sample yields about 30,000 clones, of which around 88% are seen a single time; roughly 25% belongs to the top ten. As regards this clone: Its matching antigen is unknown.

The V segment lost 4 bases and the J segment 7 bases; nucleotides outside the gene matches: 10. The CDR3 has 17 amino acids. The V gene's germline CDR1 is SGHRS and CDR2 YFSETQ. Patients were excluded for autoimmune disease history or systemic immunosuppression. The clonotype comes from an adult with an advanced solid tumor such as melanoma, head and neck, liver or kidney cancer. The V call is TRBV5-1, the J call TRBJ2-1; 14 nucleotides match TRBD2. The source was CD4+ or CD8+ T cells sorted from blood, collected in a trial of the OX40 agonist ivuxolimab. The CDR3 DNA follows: TGCGCCAGCAGCCATAGACTAGCGGGAGGGCCGGGGAATGAGCAGTTCTTC. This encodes CASSHRLAGGPGNEQFF.